Listed here are 9 T cell receptor beta chains from one sample, sequenced in a study of immune evolution from preneoplasia to lung adenocarcinoma. Some clones are missing from TCRdb's copy, which holds only in-frame ones; the method was immunoSEQ multiplex PCR. The data show about 41,000 clones, with over 75% seen just once and approximately 4.6% held by the top ten. The sample taken for sequencing was FFPE invasive lung adenocarcinoma tissue. The receptor source for this set is a person aged 55 to 75 with lung adenocarcinoma.

The V call is TRBV5-1, the J call TRBJ2-7; D possibly corresponds to TRBD2 (6 bases). CDR1 SGHRS and CDR2 YFSETQ come from the germline V gene. The CDR3 is 14 amino acids. With 3 bases removed from V and 3 bases from J, the gap between germline ends came to 13 bases. CDR3 bases: TGCGCCAGCAGCTGGACCGGGACTTTCTACGAGCAGTACTTC. This translates into CASSWTGTFYEQYF.

CDR3 nucleotide sequence: TGTGCCAGCAGTGCGCCCGGGTCCCCGAGGGGGCACACTGAAGCTTTCTTT. This encodes CASSAPGSPRGHTEAFF. The chain uses TRBV28 and TRBJ1-1; 7 nucleotides match TRBD1. The CDR3 runs 17 residues. The V segment lost 5 bases and the J segment 3 bases; nucleotides outside the gene matches: 15. Germline assignment: CDR1 MDHEN and CDR2 SYDVKM.

The J gene is TRBJ2-3, the V gene TRBV29-1; D is perhaps TRBD1 or TRBD2 (5 bases each). In germline, CDR1 is SQVTM, CDR2 ANQGSEA. This CDR3 has 15 amino acids. V was cut by 6 bases and J by 0 bases, with 16 bases left in between. CDR3 region: CSVAGREGSTDTQYF. The CDR3 DNA sequence: TGCAGCGTGGCTGGACGAGAGGGGAGCACAGATACGCAGTATTTT.

The rearrangement joins TRBV7-2 to TRBJ2-1, with D unclear. Per the germline V gene, CDR1 is SGHTA and CDR2 is FQGNSA. CDR3 size: 12 residues. Trimming left V 5 bases short and J 1 base short, with 3 bases between. CDR3 sequence (DNA): TGTGCCAGCAGCGTTTCCTACAATGAGCAGTTCTTC. This translates into CASSVSYNEQFF.

The chain joins TRBV28 to TRBJ1-1; 10 bases are shared with TRBD1. The trim removed 5 bases at V and 6 bases at J, leaving 12 bases unmatched. Germline V gives CDR1 MDHEN, CDR2 SYDVKM. This CDR3 is built from 16 residues. CDR3 in amino acids: CASSPYLTGGEAEAFF. CDR3 nucleotide sequence: TGTGCCAGCAGTCCCTACCTGACAGGGGGCGAAGCTGAAGCTTTCTTT. The full variable domain, completed using reference TRBV28 and TRBJ1-1, is DVKVTQSSRYLVKRTGEKVFLECVQDMDHENMFWYRQDPGLGLRLIYFSYDVKMKEKGDIPEGYSVSREKKERFSLILESASTNQTSMYLCASSPYLTGGEAEAFFGQGTRLTVV.

The gene calls are TRBV2 and TRBJ2-3; the match to TRBD1 covers 7 bases. The V and J ends lost 4 bases and 0 bases, in that order; junction bases with no gene match: 4. Germline values: CDR1 SNHLY, CDR2 FYNNEI. This CDR3 region has 15 residues. The CDR3 DNA is TGTGCCAGCAGTGCGGGGACAGCTAGCACAGATACGCAGTATTTT. The encoded protein is CASSAGTASTDTQYF.

The chain couples TRBV18 to TRBJ1-1; D not resolved. V was cut by 6 bases and J by 2 bases, with 10 bases left in between. Germline V gene data show CDR1 as KGHSH and CDR2 as LQKENI. This CDR3 comprises 13 residues. CDR3 coding DNA: TGTGCCAGCTCCCTAACCGCAAACACTGAAGCTTTCTTT. This codes for CASSLTANTEAFF.

The chain couples TRBV11-2 to TRBJ2-1, with 10 nucleotides matching TRBD2. The CDR3 length is 15 residues. Germline CDR1 is SGHAT and CDR2 is FQNNGV. V trimming: 5 bases; J trimming: 6 bases; junction bases outside the gene matches: 7. The CDR3: CASSLTSGTINEQFF. The CDR3 DNA sequence: TGTGCCAGCAGCCTCACTAGCGGGACTATCAATGAGCAGTTCTTC. Variable domain in full (rest from reference TRBV11-2 and TRBJ2-1): EAGVAQSPRYKIIEKRQSVAFWCNPISGHATLYWYQQILGQGPKLLIQFQNNGVVDDSQLPKDRFSAERLKGVDSTLKIQPAKLEDSAVYLCASSLTSGTINEQFFGPGTRLTVL.

The chain links TRBV27 to TRBJ2-3, with 11 bases aligning to TRBD2. Germline V gene data show CDR1 as MNHEY and CDR2 as SMNVEV (reference sequence). Losses at the gene ends were 5 bases for V and 4 bases for J; bases not matched to a gene: 8. This CDR3 comprises 16 residues. CDR3 in amino acids: CASSLLAGGGADTQYF. For the CDR3, the DNA is TGTGCCAGCAGTCTCCTAGCGGGAGGCGGTGCAGATACGCAGTATTTT.